This entry lists 16 T cell receptor beta chains sequenced from one sample in a study of beta chain features in type 1 diabetes. Findings and limits, study-wide: People with Type 1 diabetes carried modestly yet significantly shorter TCRB CDR3s in all four CD4+ subsets.

The authors reverse transcribed all of the isolated RNA, so sequencing captured expressed TCRB transcripts. The assay was immunoSEQ multiplex PCR, and TCRdb's table has in-frame clones only and misses some. Of some 350,000 clones in the sample, about 13% were seen once. These receptors' targets are unknown. Material for sequencing was naive CD4+ T cells from blood. Source of these receptors: a woman aged 18 to 35 with type 1 diabetes.

CDR3 DNA: TGCGCCAGCAGCCAAGATCGCGGTAGCGGGAGGACCGGGGAGCTGTTTTTT. Residues: CASSQDRGSGRTGELFF. The chain combines TRBV4-1 with TRBJ2-2; 10 bases are shared with TRBD2. The V gene's germline CDR1 is MGHRA and CDR2 YSYEKL. This CDR3 comprises 17 residues. V shed 0 bases, J shed 5 bases, and the junction held 6 bases outside the gene matches.

J is TRBJ2-7 and V is TRBV4-2; D is unresolved. The V end was cut by 1 base, the J end by 2 bases, with 12 bases between. Germline assignment: CDR1 LGHNA and CDR2 YNFKEQ. The CDR3 runs to 15 residues. The CDR3 DNA follows: TGTGCCAGCAGCCAAGGCTCGGCAGGAACCTACGAGCAGTACTTC. It encodes CASSQGSAGTYEQYF.

J is TRBJ2-1 and V is TRBV7-2, with a possible D match to TRBD2 (5 bases). V lost 5 bases and J lost 3, with 5 bases in between. CDR1 is SGHTA and CDR2 is FQGNSA in the germline V gene. This CDR3 comprises 12 residues. The CDR3 region is CASSRGYNEQFF. The CDR3 DNA reads as TGTGCCAGCAGCCGGGGCTACAATGAGCAGTTCTTC.

This chain links TRBV30 with TRBJ1-1, with D possibly TRBD1 on 6 matching bases. Germline CDR1 and CDR2: GTSNPN and SVGIG (reference sequence). Trimming took off 5 bases at V and 1 base at J, with 8 bases between the two ends. The CDR3 spans 12 residues. The CDR3 region has the DNA TGTGCCTGGGGACAGTCGAACACTGAAGCTTTCTTT. It specifies CAWGQSNTEAFF.

In its sample, this clone was seen a few times. The chain uses TRBV7-9 and TRBJ1-1, with a possible D match to TRBD1 (5 bases). The CDR3 consists of 15 residues. The ends were cut back, 2 bases at V and 7 bases at J, with 17 bases in the middle. Germline V lookup: CDR1 SEHNR, CDR2 FQNEAQ (reference sequence). The CDR3 sequence is CASSLMDGTYGEAFF. CDR3 sequence (DNA): TGTGCCAGCAGCTTAATGGACGGGACTTATGGTGAAGCTTTCTTT.

This clone was detected only a few times. The gene calls are TRBV4-1 and TRBJ2-1; D possibly corresponds to TRBD2 (6 bases). The CDR3 extends over 15 amino acids. V lost 3 bases and J 0 bases, leaving 9 bases between the germline ends. The germline gives CDR1 MGHRA, CDR2 YSYEKL. The CDR3 region is CASSHLASSYNEQFF. CDR3 sequence (DNA): TGCGCCAGCAGCCACCTAGCGAGCTCCTACAATGAGCAGTTCTTC.

V gene TRBV15 combines with J gene TRBJ2-3; 9 bases are shared with TRBD1. Germline CDR1 reads LNHNV; CDR2 reads YYDKDF (reference sequence). V trimming: 0 bases; J trimming: 11 bases; junction bases outside the gene matches: 3. The CDR3 is 13 amino acids. The CDR3 loop reads CATSRDSTGGQYF. The DNA for the CDR3 is TGTGCCACCAGCAGAGATTCGACAGGGGGGCAGTATTTT.

This clone turned up a few times. V usage is TRBV28 and J usage is TRBJ2-5, with D possibly TRBD1 on 6 matching bases. Germline assignment: CDR1 MDHEN and CDR2 SYDVKM. The germline V and J ends were trimmed by 1 base and 1 base, with 10 bases remaining between them. This CDR3 spans 15 amino acids. The CDR3 loop reads CASSLSAGVQETQYF. The DNA of the CDR3 is TGTGCCAGCAGTTTATCGGCAGGGGTCCAAGAGACCCAGTACTTC.

This sequence joins TRBV5-6 and TRBJ2-3, with 8 bases identical to TRBD2. V dropped 2 bases and J dropped 1; count of bases not matched to a gene: 9. The CDR3 sequence is 17 residues long. Looked up from germline, CDR1 is SGHDT and CDR2 is YYEEEE. DNA for the CDR3: TGTGCCAGCAGCTTCCCGACTAGCGCGGTCCGCACAGATACGCAGTATTTT. This translates into CASSFPTSAVRTDTQYF.

There are a few counts of this clone. The chain employs TRBV5-1 and TRBJ2-7, with TRBD1 identical over 9 bases. V lost 5 bases to trimming and J lost 3 bases; unmatched junction nucleotides: 3. This CDR3 is built from 13 residues. CDR1 and CDR2 from the germline V gene are SGHRS and YFSETQ. Here the CDR3 reads CASSGTGNYEQYF. DNA of the CDR3: TGCGCCAGCAGTGGGACAGGGAACTACGAGCAGTACTTC. Looking up the rest from reference TRBV5-1 and TRBJ2-7 gives the full variable domain: KAGVTQTPRYLIKTRGQQVTLSCSPISGHRSVSWYQQTPGQGLQFLFEYFSETQRNKGNFPGRFSGRQFSNSRSEMNVSTLELGDSALYLCASSGTGNYEQYFGPGTRLTVT.

This clone has more than one count but fewer than ten. The chain carries TRBV11-2 and TRBJ2-2, with D uncertain. Trimming stripped 6 bases from V and 4 bases from J, with 9 bases between. Germline V gives CDR1 SGHAT, CDR2 FQNNGV. This CDR3 spans 13 amino acids. The CDR3 nucleotides are TGTGCCAGCAGGCCTACGGGCACCGGGGAGCTGTTTTTT. As protein: CASRPTGTGELFF. The variable domain in full, completed from reference TRBV11-2 and TRBJ2-2, reads EAGVAQSPRYKIIEKRQSVAFWCNPISGHATLYWYQQILGQGPKLLIQFQNNGVVDDSQLPKDRFSAERLKGVDSTLKIQPAKLEDSAVYLCASRPTGTGELFFGEGSRLTVL.

The chain links TRBV18 to TRBJ2-1; possible D gene TRBD1, 5 bases. This CDR3 is built from 14 residues. With 3 bases removed from V and 10 bases from J, the gap between germline ends came to 16 bases. From germline, CDR1 is KGHSH and CDR2 LQKENI. This CDR3 reads CASSPGLPFSEQFF. CDR3 DNA sequence: TGTGCCAGCTCACCGGGGCTCCCCTTTTCCGAGCAGTTCTTC.

J is TRBJ1-5 and V is TRBV5-1, with D perhaps matching TRBD1 (5 bases). Trimming took off 5 bases at V and 0 bases at J, with 9 bases between the two ends. The CDR3 loop spans 14 amino acids. Germline CDR1 is SGHRS and CDR2 is YFSETQ. Here the CDR3 DNA reads TGCGCCAGCAGACCAGACAGTAGCAATCAGCCCCAGCATTTT. Its protein product is CASRPDSSNQPQHF.

The V call is TRBV30, the J call TRBJ2-1, with TRBD2 matching 13 bases. The V gene's germline CDR1 is GTSNPN and CDR2 SVGIG (reference sequence). Trimming at V came to 7 bases and at J to 6 bases, leaving 6 bases not matched to a gene. This CDR3 comprises 14 residues. CDR3 in amino acids: CASLRTSGSNEQFF. Here the CDR3 DNA reads TGTGCCTCCCTACGGACTAGCGGGAGCAATGAGCAGTTCTTC.

This clone was recorded a few times. The chain has TRBV5-1 and TRBJ2-1, with D maybe TRBD1 (6 bases). This CDR3 comprises 14 residues. V shed 4 bases and J shed 2 bases, with 10 bases lying between them. CDR1 and CDR2 from the germline V gene are SGHRS and YFSETQ. The CDR3 loop is CASSLDRTYNEQFF. Here the CDR3 DNA reads TGCGCCAGCAGCCTTGACAGGACCTACAATGAGCAGTTCTTC.

A few counts support this clone. The chain joins TRBV28 to TRBJ2-7, with TRBD2 identical over 9 bases. Germline-derived CDR1 and CDR2 are MDHEN and SYDVKM. The CDR3 contains 15 residues. Trimming removed 5 bases from V and 1 base from J; junction bases left unmatched: 6. CDR3 residues: CASSAGGPVSYEQYF. The CDR3 region has the DNA TGTGCCAGCAGTGCGGGAGGGCCCGTTTCCTACGAGCAGTACTTC.